This is a list of T cell receptor beta chains from one sample in a study of spatial heterogeneity in lung cancer. A single record per CDR3 protein comes from TCRdb applying MiXCR to the 5' RACE reads. The table has tens of thousands of distinct CDR3 sequences, approximately 12% seen once. The sample consisted of PBMCs, taken at surgery. The receptors here all came from a male donor with early-stage non-small cell lung cancer. Both conserved end residues are part of each CDR3. The order of the fields is J gene, V gene, D gene, clone size, CDR3 protein, CDR3 DNA. The D gene is left open where the match is weak. Size tells how often a clone was seen (once, few, many) or the class of an expanded clone, and some rows leave it out.

J gene: TRBJ2-7; V gene: TRBV20-1; D gene: TRBD2; clone size: NA; CDR3 protein: CSASTGGRTYEQYF; CDR3 DNA: TGCAGTGCTAGCACCGGGGGGAGAACCTACGAGCAGTACTTC
J gene: TRBJ2-7; V gene: TRBV7-2; D gene: NA; clone size: NA; CDR3 protein: CASSLSHEQYF; CDR3 DNA: TGTGCCAGCAGCTTATCACACGAGCAGTACTTC
J gene: TRBJ2-7; V gene: TRBV29-1; D gene: NA; clone size: NA; CDR3 protein: CSVIGQGSRGEQYF; CDR3 DNA: TGCAGCGTCATAGGGCAGGGGAGTCGTGGGGAGCAGTACTTC
J gene: TRBJ1-6; V gene: TRBV10-3; D gene: NA; clone size: NA; CDR3 protein: CAISGTGESPLHF; CDR3 DNA: TGTGCCATCAGTGGAACAGGAGAATCACCCCTCCACTTT
J gene: TRBJ2-7; V gene: TRBV12-3/TRBV12-4; D gene: TRBD1; clone size: NA; CDR3 protein: CASSSRQGRDYEQYF; CDR3 DNA: TGTGCCAGCAGTTCCAGACAGGGGAGAGACTACGAGCAGTACTTC
J gene: TRBJ2-2; V gene: TRBV9; D gene: TRBD2; clone size: NA; CDR3 protein: CASSVQLAGYTGELFF; CDR3 DNA: TGTGCCAGCAGCGTACAGCTAGCGGGGTACACCGGGGAGCTGTTTTTT
J gene: TRBJ2-5; V gene: TRBV7-2; D gene: NA; clone size: NA; CDR3 protein: CASSLAVGFWEETQYF; CDR3 DNA: TGTGCCAGCAGCTTAGCCGTAGGGTTCTGGGAGGAGACCCAGTACTTC
J gene: TRBJ2-7; V gene: TRBV29-1; D gene: TRBD2; clone size: few; CDR3 protein: CSARMAGEVFEQYF; CDR3 DNA: TGCAGCGCTAGGATGGCGGGAGAGGTCTTCGAGCAGTACTTC
J gene: TRBJ2-1; V gene: TRBV24-1; D gene: TRBD2; clone size: NA; CDR3 protein: CATSDPGPGGNEQFF; CDR3 DNA: TGTGCCACCAGTGATCCGGGACCCGGGGGGAATGAGCAGTTCTTC
J gene: TRBJ2-1; V gene: TRBV20-1; D gene: NA; clone size: NA; CDR3 protein: CSASRQVGYNEQFF; CDR3 DNA: TGCAGTGCTAGTCGGCAGGTAGGATACAATGAGCAGTTCTTC
J gene: TRBJ2-2; V gene: TRBV30; D gene: TRBD2; clone size: few; CDR3 protein: CAWNPGLAGFLSGELFF; CDR3 DNA: TGTGCCTGGAATCCGGGACTAGCGGGATTTTTATCCGGGGAGCTGTTTTTT
J gene: TRBJ1-5; V gene: TRBV7-8; D gene: TRBD1; clone size: NA; CDR3 protein: CASSFSGTGSGGNQPQHF; CDR3 DNA: TGTGCCAGCAGCTTTTCCGGGACAGGGAGTGGTGGCAATCAGCCCCAGCATTTT
J gene: TRBJ2-7; V gene: TRBV5-1; D gene: NA; clone size: NA; CDR3 protein: CASSFVAGSSYEQYF; CDR3 DNA: TGCGCCAGCAGCTTCGTCGCGGGGAGCTCCTACGAGCAGTACTTC
J gene: TRBJ1-2; V gene: TRBV29-1; D gene: NA; clone size: NA; CDR3 protein: CSVEATGPNYGYTF; CDR3 DNA: TGCAGCGTTGAGGCGACAGGTCCGAACTATGGCTACACCTTC
J gene: TRBJ2-5; V gene: TRBV5-6; D gene: NA; clone size: NA; CDR3 protein: CASSFFLGTQETQYF; CDR3 DNA: TGTGCCAGCAGCTTCTTTCTAGGGACCCAAGAGACCCAGTACTTC
J gene: TRBJ1-4; V gene: TRBV7-2; D gene: NA; clone size: few; CDR3 protein: CASSWTAEKLFF; CDR3 DNA: TGTGCCAGCAGCTGGACAGCTGAAAAACTGTTTTTT
J gene: TRBJ1-5; V gene: TRBV11-2; D gene: NA; clone size: NA; CDR3 protein: CASSLTGQDSNQPQHF; CDR3 DNA: TGTGCCAGCAGCTTAACTGGCCAAGATAGCAATCAGCCCCAGCATTTT
J gene: TRBJ2-6; V gene: TRBV15; D gene: NA; clone size: NA; CDR3 protein: CATSRELQAGANVLTF; CDR3 DNA: TGTGCCACCAGCAGAGAATTGCAAGCTGGGGCCAACGTCCTGACTTTC
J gene: TRBJ1-2; V gene: TRBV2; D gene: TRBD1; clone size: few; CDR3 protein: CASKGRGGYGYTF; CDR3 DNA: TGTGCCAGCAAGGGCAGGGGGGGCTATGGCTACACCTTC
J gene: TRBJ1-2; V gene: TRBV11-2; D gene: NA; clone size: NA; CDR3 protein: CASSFENDYGYTF; CDR3 DNA: TGTGCCAGCAGCTTCGAAAACGACTATGGCTACACCTTC
J gene: TRBJ2-1; V gene: TRBV29-1; D gene: NA; clone size: few; CDR3 protein: CSVEIWQGVHEQFF; CDR3 DNA: TGCAGCGTTGAAATCTGGCAGGGAGTCCATGAGCAGTTCTTC
J gene: TRBJ2-3; V gene: TRBV7-8; D gene: TRBD2; clone size: NA; CDR3 protein: CASSLGELAGALFTDTQYF; CDR3 DNA: TGTGCCAGCAGCTTAGGGGAACTAGCGGGGGCCTTATTCACAGATACGCAGTATTTT
J gene: TRBJ2-7; V gene: TRBV7-2; D gene: NA; clone size: NA; CDR3 protein: CASSSGAPFYEQYF; CDR3 DNA: TGTGCCAGCAGCTCTGGGGCCCCCTTCTACGAGCAGTACTTC
J gene: TRBJ2-3; V gene: TRBV9; D gene: TRBD1; clone size: NA; CDR3 protein: CASTNRQGQYATQYF; CDR3 DNA: TGTGCCAGCACCAACCGACAGGGTCAATATGCTACGCAGTATTTT